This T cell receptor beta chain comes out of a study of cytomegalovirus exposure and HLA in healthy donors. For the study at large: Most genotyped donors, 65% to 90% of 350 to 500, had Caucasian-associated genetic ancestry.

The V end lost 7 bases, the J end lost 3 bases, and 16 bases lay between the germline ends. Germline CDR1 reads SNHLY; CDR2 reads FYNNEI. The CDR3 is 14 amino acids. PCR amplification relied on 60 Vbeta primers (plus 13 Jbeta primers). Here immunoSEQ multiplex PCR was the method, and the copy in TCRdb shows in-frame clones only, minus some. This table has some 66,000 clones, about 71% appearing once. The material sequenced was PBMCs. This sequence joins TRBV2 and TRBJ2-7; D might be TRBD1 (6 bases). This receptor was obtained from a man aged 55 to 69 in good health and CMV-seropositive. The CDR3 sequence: CASKKDLQGYEQYF. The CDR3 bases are TGTGCCAGCAAAAAGGATCTACAGGGCTACGAGCAGTACTTC.